The clone carrying this TCR beta chain was detected a few times. This sample is part of a study of blood T cell repertoires in COVID-19. Participant-given clinical history determined each cohort assignment. Exposed enrollees encountered a COVID-19 case at some point within 2 weeks before study entry. Authors' data handling: By means of reference gene primer amplification, nucleated cell counts were estimated. TCRdb keeps only in-frame clones here, not all; method: immunoSEQ multiplex PCR. V and J calls and clone size are as listed in that table; D and trimming were resolved from the DNA. The sample lists 280,000 or so clones, under 90% seen once, with 2.5% to 3.5% in the top ten. The CDR3 is made up of 16 amino acids.

The origin of this receptor is a woman aged 45-60 years who had been exposed to COVID-19. Sequencing input: PBMCs or T cells enriched from blood (not recorded which). V and J are TRBV21-1 and TRBJ2-7; TRBD1 is the table's D call, not checked against the DNA. TRBV21-1 counts as a pseudogene. The CDR3, as DNA: TGTGCCAGCAGCAAAGATGAGTGGACAGGAGATTACGAGCAGTACTTC. Amino acid sequence: CASSKDEWTGDYEQYF.